The text below deals with one T cell receptor beta chain. What this receptor recognizes is not known. No qualities accompany the bases; no much larger clone lies one base away. Sample time point, as interpreted from the label and publication: individuals recovered from natural SARS-CoV-2 infection. The data stem from a study of Ad26.COV2.S vaccination and SARS-CoV-2 variants (dated by TCRdb to 2020 to 2023). Concerning the study at large: TCRbeta repertoire sequencing was used to assess the specificity and breadth of SARS-CoV-2-reactive T cell receptors after Ad26.COV2.S vaccination. A total of 32 samples were included in the TCR-sequenced set, comprising 19 Ad26.COV2.S vaccine recipients, 5 placebo recipients and 8 SARS-CoV-2 convalescent individuals. General conclusions and limits of the study: The authors noted that total T cell responses may have been underestimated by the TCR breadth and depth analyses. After vaccination, substantial breadth of spike-specific CD8+ and CD4+ T cell responses was reported. Vaccine and placebo recipients had similar non-spike TCR breadth, a finding consistent with the vaccine containing only spike. Compared with placebo recipients, Ad26.COV2.S recipients showed higher spike-specific TCR breadth (P = 0.0014).

The immunoSEQ Assay was the method used to sequence TCRbeta CDR3 regions. After extraction, genomic DNA underwent amplification by bias-controlled multiplex PCR, followed by high-throughput sequencing. Turning to the authors' computational methods: To quantify the absolute abundance of every unique TCRbeta CDR3 region, sequences were collapsed and filtered. T cell fraction was estimated by normalization of TCRbeta template counts to usable DNA, with usable DNA being measured through amplification of reference genes present in all nucleated cells. Repertoire TCRs were annotated as SARS-CoV-2-specific when V gene, CDR3 amino acid sequence and J gene were exactly matched to a known reactive TCR set. MIRA supplied the reference SARS-CoV-2 TCR set, which was filtered for enrichment in COVID-19-positive ImmuneCODE repertoires so that public or cross-reactive TCRs were removed. Drawing on the MIRA antigens, annotated TCRs were analysed further at the level of specific ORF or position within ORF. Depth was the summed frequency of annotated unique rearrangements, while breadth was defined as annotated unique rearrangements over total unique productive rearrangements. Group comparisons of TCR breadth used two-sided Wilcoxon rank-sum tests. In its TCRdb copy, this immuneACCESS table keeps in-frame sequences only and misses some clones. Where compared with another copy, unresolved V genes explain less than half of these, and the others have no known cause. Clonal size and the V and J genes are those of that table, whereas D and trimming came from the DNA. The sample includes 350,000 to 450,000 clones, with 92% observed a single time. The ten largest account for around 4.2% of the sample.

Looking up the germline V gene yields CDR1 MNHEY and CDR2 SVGEGT. Germline trimming amounts to 6 bases on V and 8 bases on J, with 12 as the count of junction bases outside the gene matches. The CDR3 contains 15 residues, cysteine and phenylalanine counted. The entry retains the CDR3 DNA only, 45 bases that are in frame from base 1. This chain joins TRBV6-2 or TRBV6-3 to TRBJ1-4; TRBD1 fits 7 bases in the junction. The sequence was collected from a human donor who had recovered from COVID-19. The starting material was peripheral blood, obtained after recovery from COVID-19. The CDR3 region: CASSHRDSTKEKLFF. The DNA sequence reads TGTGCCAGCAGCCACAGGGACAGCACCAAGGAAAAACTGTTTTTT.